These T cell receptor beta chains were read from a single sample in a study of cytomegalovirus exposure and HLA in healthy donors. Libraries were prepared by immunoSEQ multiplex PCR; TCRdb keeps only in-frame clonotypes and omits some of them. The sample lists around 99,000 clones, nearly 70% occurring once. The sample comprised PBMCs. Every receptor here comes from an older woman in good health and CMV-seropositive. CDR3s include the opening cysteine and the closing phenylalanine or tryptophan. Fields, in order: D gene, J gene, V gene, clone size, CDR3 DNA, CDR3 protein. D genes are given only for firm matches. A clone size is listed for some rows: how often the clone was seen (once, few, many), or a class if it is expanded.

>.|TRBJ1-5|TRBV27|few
TGTGCCAGCAGTCCGACTGGGACAAATTATCAGCCCCAGCATTTT
CASSPTGTNYQPQHF
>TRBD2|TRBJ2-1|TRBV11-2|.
TGTGCCAGCAGCTTGGGGGCGGGACTAGTTTTCAATGAGCAGTTCTTC
CASSLGAGLVFNEQFF
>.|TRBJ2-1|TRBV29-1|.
TGCAGCGTTGAACCACTCCTTGGCAATGAGCAGTTCTTC
CSVEPLLGNEQFF
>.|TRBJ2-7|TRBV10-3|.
TGTGCCACCGCGGGAAGCGCAACCTACGAGCAGTACTTC
CATAGSATYEQYF
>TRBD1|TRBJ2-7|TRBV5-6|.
TGTGCCAGCAGCTGGGACAGCTATACCTCCTACGAGCAGTACTTC
CASSWDSYTSYEQYF
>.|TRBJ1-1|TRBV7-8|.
TGTGCCAGCAGCTTTGGACTCAGCGCTGAAGCTTTCTTT
CASSFGLSAEAFF
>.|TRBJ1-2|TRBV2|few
TGTGCCAGCAAGGCAATAGGGGCCGGAATCAATAACTATGGCTACACCTTC
CASKAIGAGINNYGYTF
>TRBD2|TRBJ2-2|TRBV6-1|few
TGTGCCAGCATGAGGACTAGCGGGTCAACCGGGGAGCTGTTTTTT
CASMRTSGSTGELFF
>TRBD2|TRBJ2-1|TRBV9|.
TGTGCCAGCAGCCCGGGGGCCCCCTTGCGGGGGGTTATAAATGAGCAGTTCTTC
CASSPGAPLRGVINEQFF
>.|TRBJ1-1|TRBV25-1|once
TGTGCCAGCAGTGAAAGGCAGGGCGGGAACACTGAAGCTTTCTTT
CASSERQGGNTEAFF
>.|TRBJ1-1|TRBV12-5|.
TGTGCTAGTGGCCCGAGTCTGGGGGGGAACACTGAAGCTTTCTTT
CASGPSLGGNTEAFF
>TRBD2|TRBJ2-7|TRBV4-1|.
TGCGCCAGCAGCCAAGATTGGGAGGGGATGGAGCAGTACTTC
CASSQDWEGMEQYF
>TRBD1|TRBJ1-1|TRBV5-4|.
TGTGCCAGCAGCCCCGATATAACGACAGGGGGCACTGAAGCTTTCTTT
CASSPDITTGGTEAFF
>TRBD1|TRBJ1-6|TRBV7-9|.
TGTGCCAGCAGCTCCGAGGGGGCGAGCTCCTATAATTCACCCCTCCACTTT
CASSSEGASSYNSPLHF